The 15 T cell receptor beta chains in this list originate from one sample, sequenced in a study of blood T cell repertoires in COVID-19. Method: immunoSEQ multiplex PCR; TCRdb's copy keeps in-frame clones and lacks some. This sample carries a few hundred thousand clones, 70% to 90% of them seen once, and the ten largest clones take around 2.9%. Sequencing was done on a sample of peripheral blood. The origin of the receptors is a man aged 45-65 years who had recovered from COVID-19.

The chain employs TRBV3-1 (or the pseudogene TRBV3-2) and TRBJ2-5; TRBD2 aligns across 9 bases. The germline CDR1 and CDR2 sequences are LGHDT and YNNKEL (reference sequence). J was trimmed by 3 bases and V by 4 bases; bases with no gene match: 12. The CDR3 runs 17 residues. CDR3 sequence reads: CASSPNFSRTSEETQYF. In DNA form, the CDR3 reads TGTGCCAGCAGCCCGAATTTTTCTAGGACTAGCGAAGAGACCCAGTACTTC.

The chain couples TRBV5-5 to TRBJ2-7; D perhaps matches TRBD1 (6 bases). The CDR3 is 13 amino acids. V lost 5 bases and J 1 base, leaving 10 bases between the germline ends. CDR1 SGHKS and CDR2 YYEKEE come from the germline V gene (reference sequence). This CDR3 reads CASSYGQSYEQYF. CDR3 sequence (DNA): TGTGCCAGCAGTTATGGACAGTCCTACGAGCAGTACTTC.

V and J are TRBV6-5 and TRBJ2-7, with TRBD2 matching over 8 bases. Trimming at V came to 5 bases and at J to 1 base, leaving 7 bases not matched to a gene. Germline CDR1 and CDR2: MNHEY and SVGAGI. The CDR3 sequence is 15 residues long. The CDR3 nucleotides read TGTGCCAGCAGTATCCTTCCTAGCGGGTCCTACGAGCAGTACTTC. Translated, it gives CASSILPSGSYEQYF.

The gene calls are TRBV28 and TRBJ1-6; 7 positions match TRBD1. The CDR3 extends over 14 amino acids. CDR1 and CDR2 (germline): MDHEN, SYDVKM. V shed 7 bases and J 10 bases; nucleotides not matched to a gene: 10. The CDR3 nucleotides are TGTGCCAGCAATACGGACAGGAGGGGCTCACCCCTCCACTTT. This translates into CASNTDRRGSPLHF.

V gene TRBV27 combines with J gene TRBJ2-6, with D possibly TRBD1 on 6 matching bases. CDR1 and CDR2 from the germline V gene are MNHEY and SMNVEV (reference sequence). The CDR3 sequence is 17 residues long. V shed 3 bases and J shed 4 bases, with 16 bases lying between them. The CDR3: CASSFAGAMGGANVLTF. Written as DNA, the CDR3 is TGTGCCAGCAGTTTTGCAGGGGCCATGGGGGGGGCCAACGTCCTGACTTTC. Together with reference TRBV27 and TRBJ2-6, the CDR3 gives the full variable domain: EAQVTQNPRYLITVTGKKLTVTCSQNMNHEYMSWYRQDPGLGLRQIYYSMNVEVTDKGDVPEGYKVSRKEKRNFPLILESPSPNQTSLYFCASSFAGAMGGANVLTFGAGSRLTVL.

This chain uses TRBV5-1 with TRBJ1-2; 10 bases fit TRBD1. The CDR3 runs 14 residues. Germline CDR1 SGHRS, CDR2 YFSETQ. V lost 2 bases to trimming and J lost 6 bases; unmatched junction nucleotides: 4. The CDR3 region is CASSFGQGDDGYTF. The CDR3 DNA follows: TGCGCCAGCAGCTTTGGACAGGGGGACGATGGCTACACCTTC.

The CDR3 protein is CASSLLGTGGGTNEKLFF. The CDR3, as DNA: TGTGCCAGCAGTTTACTCGGGACAGGGGGCGGCACTAATGAAAAACTGTTTTTT. The rearrangement links TRBV28 to TRBJ1-4; 12 nucleotides match TRBD1. V shed 2 bases and J 2 bases; nucleotides not matched to a gene: 6. The germline V gene encodes CDR1 MDHEN and CDR2 SYDVKM. The CDR3 length is 18 residues.

Comment on this clone: Other nucleotide sequences in the sample specify the same CDR3. J is TRBJ2-6 and V is TRBV28, with a weak D call TRBD2 (5 bases). The V end was cut by 2 bases, the J end by 1 base, with 6 bases between. The CDR3 consists of 15 residues. Germline V lookup: CDR1 MDHEN, CDR2 SYDVKM. CDR3 region: CASSLPGSGANVLTF. CDR3 nucleotides: TGTGCCAGCAGTTTACCGGGATCTGGGGCCAACGTCCTGACTTTC.

V and J are TRBV24-1 and TRBJ1-2, with D maybe TRBD1 (5 bases). The germline CDR1 and CDR2 sequences are KGHDR and SFDVKD. V was trimmed by 2 bases and J by 8 bases, leaving 17 bases between them. This CDR3 comprises 15 residues. CDR3 coding DNA: TGTGCCACCAGTGATTCCCCCGGGACGGGGGGGGGCTACACCTTC. Its protein is CATSDSPGTGGGYTF.

The chain combines TRBV6-5 with TRBJ2-1; weak D call: TRBD1 (6 bases). Per the germline V gene, CDR1 is MNHEY and CDR2 is SVGAGI. CDR3 size: 11 residues. V was cut by 6 bases and J by 8 bases, with 8 bases left in between. CDR3 nucleotides: TGTGCCAGCAGACAGGGACATGAGCAGTTCTTC. Translated: CASRQGHEQFF.

The rearrangement links TRBV28 to TRBJ1-2; D might be TRBD1 (6 bases). Trimming left V 6 bases short and J 3 bases short, with 14 bases between. The CDR3 has 14 residues. Germline CDR1 and CDR2: MDHEN and SYDVKM. The CDR3 loop reads CASSFLGQYYGYTF. As DNA, the CDR3 is TGTGCCAGCAGCTTCCTCGGACAGTACTATGGCTACACCTTC.

The V and J genes are TRBV30 and TRBJ1-5; no clear D gene. This CDR3 is built from 13 residues. CDR1 and CDR2 (germline): GTSNPN, SVGIG (reference sequence). The V gene lost 4 bases and the J gene lost 3 bases, with 10 bases spanning the gap. DNA for the CDR3: TGTGCCTGGACGGTCTCCCACAATCAGCCCCAGCATTTT. It yields the protein CAWTVSHNQPQHF.

This clone showed up just once. The chain carries TRBV11-2 and TRBJ1-5; a possible D gene is TRBD1 (5 bases). The V gene lost 2 bases and the J gene lost 9 bases, with 11 bases spanning the gap. This CDR3 has 13 amino acids. The germline CDR1 and CDR2 sequences are SGHAT and FQNNGV. This CDR3 reads CASSLSRGGPQHF. The CDR3 DNA is TGTGCCAGCAGCTTATCCCGCGGGGGGCCCCAGCATTTT.

The V and J genes are TRBV3-1 (or the pseudogene TRBV3-2) and TRBJ1-5, with D perhaps TRBD1 (5 bases). Trimming left V 2 bases short and J 7 bases short, with 9 bases between. The V gene's germline CDR1 is LGHDT and CDR2 YNNKEL (reference sequence). This CDR3 spans 13 amino acids. CDR3 DNA: TGTGCCAGCAGCCAAAGGGGTGGGCAGCCCCAGCATTTT. Protein sequence: CASSQRGGQPQHF.

In its sample, this clone was seen a few times. The J gene is TRBJ1-2, the V gene TRBV7-9; 9 bases map to TRBD1. The junction had 7 bases not matched to a gene; V was cut back by 5 bases and J by 3 bases. This CDR3 has 15 amino acids. In germline, CDR1 is SEHNR, CDR2 FQNEAQ (reference sequence). The CDR3: CASSTQGATDYGYTF. The CDR3 nucleotides are TGTGCCAGCAGCACACAGGGGGCGACGGACTATGGCTACACCTTC.